This passage covers 12 T cell receptor beta chains from one sample sequenced in a study of cytomegalovirus exposure and HLA in healthy donors. Assay used: immunoSEQ multiplex PCR; TCRdb lists only in-frame clones, some missing. This table holds 190,000 or so clones, about four fifths found once. Sequencing input: PBMCs. The receptors originated from a woman between 18 and 29 years old in good health and CMV-seropositive.

The chain recombines TRBV7-3 with TRBJ1-4; D might be TRBD1 (5 bases). Per germline, CDR1 SGHTA and CDR2 FQGTGA. Trimming shortened V by 8 bases and J by 3 bases, and 10 bases separated the two germline ends. This CDR3 spans 13 amino acids. Here the CDR3 reads CASATGANEKLFF. Here the CDR3 DNA reads TGTGCCAGCGCCACGGGGGCTAATGAAAAACTGTTTTTT.

In its sample, this clone was seen once. The chain combines TRBV23-1 with TRBJ1-5, with a weak D call TRBD1 (6 bases). TRBV23-1 is filed as an ORF, its function uncertain. With 5 bases removed from V and 0 bases from J, the gap between germline ends came to 32 bases. This CDR3 spans 22 amino acids. The CDR3: CASSTLRGRGRSRAYSNQPQHF. CDR3 coding DNA: TGCGCCAGCAGTACCCTCCGAGGCAGGGGCCGCTCTCGGGCATATAGCAATCAGCCCCAGCATTTT.

V usage is TRBV10-1 and J usage is TRBJ1-2; D is ambiguous. CDR1 WNHNN and CDR2 SYGVQD come from the germline V gene (reference sequence). Trimming stripped 2 bases from V and 4 bases from J, with 11 bases between. The CDR3 extends over 14 amino acids. CDR3 coding DNA: TGCGCCAGCAGTGAGAGCCCCCGAGGCTATGGCTACACCTTC. It is translated as CASSESPRGYGYTF.

The V call is TRBV9, the J call TRBJ1-4, with 9 bases matching TRBD1. The germline gives CDR1 SGDLS, CDR2 YYNGEE. The CDR3 is 15 residues long. With V trimmed by 4 bases and J by 7 bases, 8 bases remained unmatched. Here the CDR3 reads CASSPAGTGIEKLFF. The CDR3 nucleotides are TGTGCCAGCAGCCCCGCCGGGACAGGGATTGAAAAACTGTTTTTT.

The chain recombines TRBV5-6 with TRBJ2-1; D is possibly TRBD1 (5 bases). This CDR3 is 15 amino acids long. CDR1 SGHDT and CDR2 YYEEEE come from the germline V gene. V lost 0 bases to trimming and J lost 2 bases, with 9 bases between them. CDR3 DNA: TGTGCCAGCAGCTTGGCAGGGATTACCTACAATGAGCAGTTCTTC. This codes for CASSLAGITYNEQFF.

The gene calls are TRBV27 and TRBJ2-3, with TRBD1 matching over 8 bases. The CDR3 spans 14 residues. Unmatched junction bases numbered 7, after V lost 8 bases and J lost 3 bases. Germline V gene lookup returns CDR1 MNHEY and CDR2 SMNVEV (reference sequence). The DNA of the CDR3 is TGTGCCAGCGGACAGGGAGGTGGAACAGATACGCAGTATTTT. Translated, it gives CASGQGGGTDTQYF.

The V gene is TRBV4-1, the J gene TRBJ1-2, with a weak D call TRBD1 (5 bases). Trimming pared 0 bases from V and 8 bases from J, leaving 13 bases between. CDR3 length: 14 residues. From germline, CDR1 is MGHRA and CDR2 YSYEKL. This chain's CDR3 is CASSQDPGTVGYTF. DNA of the CDR3: TGCGCCAGCAGCCAAGATCCAGGGACTGTCGGCTACACCTTC.

The chain employs TRBV4-3 and TRBJ1-2; TRBD1 aligns across 8 bases. The germline V gene encodes CDR1 LGHNA and CDR2 YSLEER. The ends lost 5 bases at V and 3 bases at J; junction bases unmatched: 2. The CDR3 runs 13 residues. The CDR3 region has the DNA TGCGCCAGCAGCGCACAGGGGGACTATGGCTACACCTTC. Translation: CASSAQGDYGYTF.

This chain links TRBV11-2 with TRBJ2-3; perhaps TRBD1 as D (5 bases). CDR3 size: 14 residues. V dropped 4 bases and J dropped 6 bases, with 14 bases sitting between them. Germline lookup yields CDR1 SGHAT and CDR2 FQNNGV. CDR3 DNA sequence: TGTGCCAGCAGCTCCCGGATACCAGGGGATACGCAGTATTTT. Translated: CASSSRIPGDTQYF.

In DNA, the CDR3 is TGTGCCAGCAGCTTACTACAGGGGGACTACGAGCAGTACTTC. Protein: CASSLLQGDYEQYF. The V gene is TRBV13, the J gene TRBJ2-7; TRBD1 agrees at 8 bases. The ends lost 2 bases at V and 3 bases at J; junction bases unmatched: 3. CDR1 and CDR2 from the germline V gene are PRHDT and FYEKMQ (reference sequence). The CDR3 runs to 14 residues.

This rearrangement joins TRBV4-1 to TRBJ2-3; TRBD1 matches 11 bases. The germline gives CDR1 MGHRA, CDR2 YSYEKL. V gave up 1 base and J gave up 0 bases; unmatched junction bases: 3. The CDR3 sequence is 17 residues long. Here the CDR3 reads CASSQGGQGASTDTQYF. The CDR3 DNA sequence: TGCGCCAGCAGCCAAGGAGGACAGGGGGCTAGCACAGATACGCAGTATTTT.

V and J are TRBV9 and TRBJ1-4; possibly TRBD1 for D (5 bases). Germline V lookup: CDR1 SGDLS, CDR2 YYNGEE. Trimming shortened V by 7 bases and J by 8 bases, and 27 bases separated the two germline ends. The CDR3 loop spans 17 amino acids. The CDR3 coding sequence is TGTGCCAGCGCGGGGGGACTTAACACGGCCCTAAGCGAAAAACTGTTTTTT. The encoded protein is CASAGGLNTALSEKLFF. The entire variable domain, with the rest obtained from reference TRBV9 and TRBJ1-4, is as follows: DSGVTQTPKHLITATGQRVTLRCSPRSGDLSVYWYQQSLDQGLQFLIQYYNGEERAKGNILERFSAQQFPDLHSELNLSSLELGDSALYFCASAGGLNTALSEKLFFGSGTQLSVL.